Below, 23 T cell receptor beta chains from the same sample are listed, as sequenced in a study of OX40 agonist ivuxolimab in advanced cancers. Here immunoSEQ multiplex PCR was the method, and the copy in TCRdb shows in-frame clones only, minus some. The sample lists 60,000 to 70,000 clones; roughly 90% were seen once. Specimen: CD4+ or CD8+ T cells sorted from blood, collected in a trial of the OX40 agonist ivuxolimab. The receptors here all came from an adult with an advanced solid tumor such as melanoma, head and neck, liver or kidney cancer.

The CDR3 loop reads CASRRQGGEAFF. The CDR3 bases are TGTGCCAGCAGGAGACAGGGGGGCGAAGCTTTCTTT. The chain combines TRBV28 with TRBJ1-1; 9 bases agree with TRBD1. With 6 bases clipped from V and 8 bases from J, the junction kept 4 bases outside the gene matches. CDR1 and CDR2 from the germline V gene are MDHEN and SYDVKM. This CDR3 spans 12 amino acids.

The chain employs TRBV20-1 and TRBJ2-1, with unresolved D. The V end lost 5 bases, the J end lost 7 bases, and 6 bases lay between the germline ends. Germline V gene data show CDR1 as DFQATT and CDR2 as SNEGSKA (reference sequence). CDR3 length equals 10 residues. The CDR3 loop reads CSAAGNEQFF. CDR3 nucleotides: TGCAGTGCTGCTGGAAATGAGCAGTTCTTC.

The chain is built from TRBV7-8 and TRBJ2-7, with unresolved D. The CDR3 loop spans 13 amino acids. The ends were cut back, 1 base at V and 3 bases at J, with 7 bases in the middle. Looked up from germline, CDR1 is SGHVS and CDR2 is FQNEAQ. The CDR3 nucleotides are TGTGCCAGCAGCTTAGGACGGAACTACGAGCAGTACTTC. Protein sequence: CASSLGRNYEQYF.

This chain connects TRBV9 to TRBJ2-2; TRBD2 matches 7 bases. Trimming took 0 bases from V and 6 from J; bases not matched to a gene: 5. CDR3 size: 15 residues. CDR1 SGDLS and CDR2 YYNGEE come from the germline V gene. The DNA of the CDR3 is TGTGCCAGCAGCGTAGAGGGCGGGAGCTCCGGGGAGCTGTTTTTT. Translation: CASSVEGGSSGELFF.

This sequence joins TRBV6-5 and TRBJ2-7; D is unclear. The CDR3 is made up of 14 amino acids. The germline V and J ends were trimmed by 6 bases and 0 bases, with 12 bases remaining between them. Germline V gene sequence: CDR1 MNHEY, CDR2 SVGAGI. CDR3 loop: CASRATSGSYEQYF. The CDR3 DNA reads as TGTGCCAGCAGGGCGACCTCGGGCTCCTACGAGCAGTACTTC.

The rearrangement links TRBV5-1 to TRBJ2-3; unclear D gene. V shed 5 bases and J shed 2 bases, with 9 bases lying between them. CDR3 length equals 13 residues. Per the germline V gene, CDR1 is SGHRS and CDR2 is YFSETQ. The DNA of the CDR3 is TGCGCCAGCAGTTCGCAGACCACAGATACGCAGTATTTT. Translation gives CASSSQTTDTQYF.

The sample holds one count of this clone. For the CDR3, the DNA is TGTGCCAGCAGTGAATCGCTGGGGCTAGAAGAGACCCAGTACTTC. Its protein is CASSESLGLEETQYF. V usage is TRBV6-1 and J usage is TRBJ2-5, with a possible D match to TRBD1 (5 bases). There are 15 residues in the CDR3. V was cut by 2 bases and J by 3 bases, with 13 bases left in between. Germline CDR1 reads MNHNS; CDR2 reads SASEGT.

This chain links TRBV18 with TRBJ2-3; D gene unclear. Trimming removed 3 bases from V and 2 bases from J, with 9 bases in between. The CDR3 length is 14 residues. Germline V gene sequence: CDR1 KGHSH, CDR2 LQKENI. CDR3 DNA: TGTGCCAGCTCACCTGGCAGGAACACAGATACGCAGTATTTT. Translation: CASSPGRNTDTQYF. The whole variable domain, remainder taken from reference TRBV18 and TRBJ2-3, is NAGVMQNPRHLVRRRGQEARLRCSPMKGHSHVYWYRQLPEEGLKFMVYLQKENIIDESGMPKERFSAEFPKEGPSILRIQQVVRGDSAAYFCASSPGRNTDTQYFGPGTRLTVL.

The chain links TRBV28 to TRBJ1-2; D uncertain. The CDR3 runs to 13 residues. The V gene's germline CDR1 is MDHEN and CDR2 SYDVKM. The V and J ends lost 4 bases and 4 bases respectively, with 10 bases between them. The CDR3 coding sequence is TGTGCCAGCAGTTCCCAGGTTGGCTATGGCTACACCTTC. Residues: CASSSQVGYGYTF.

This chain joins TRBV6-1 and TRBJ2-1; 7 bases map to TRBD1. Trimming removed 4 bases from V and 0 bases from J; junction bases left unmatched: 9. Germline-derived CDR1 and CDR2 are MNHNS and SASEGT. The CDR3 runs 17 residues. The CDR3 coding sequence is TGTGCCAGCAGTGCCAGGGGACAGTCAAGCTCCTACAATGAGCAGTTCTTC. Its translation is CASSARGQSSSYNEQFF.

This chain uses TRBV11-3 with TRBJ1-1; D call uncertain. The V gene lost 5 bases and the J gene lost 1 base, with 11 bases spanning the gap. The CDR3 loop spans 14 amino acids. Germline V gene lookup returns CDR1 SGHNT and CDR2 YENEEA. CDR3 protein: CASSPKGENTEAFF. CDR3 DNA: TGTGCCAGCAGCCCTAAGGGCGAGAACACTGAAGCTTTCTTT.

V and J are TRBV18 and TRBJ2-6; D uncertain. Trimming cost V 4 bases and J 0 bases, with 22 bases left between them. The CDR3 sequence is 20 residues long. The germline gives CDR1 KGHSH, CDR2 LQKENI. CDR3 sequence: CASSQNIGGRPTSGANVLTF. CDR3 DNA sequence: TGTGCCAGCTCACAAAACATCGGTGGAAGGCCTACCTCTGGGGCCAACGTCCTGACTTTC.

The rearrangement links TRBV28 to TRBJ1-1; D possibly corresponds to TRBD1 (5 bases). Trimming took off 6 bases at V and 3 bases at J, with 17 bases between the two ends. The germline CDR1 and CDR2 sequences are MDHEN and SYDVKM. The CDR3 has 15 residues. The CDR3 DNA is TGTGCCAGCAGCAGCGCCCGGGCAGGGTACACTGAAGCTTTCTTT. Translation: CASSSARAGYTEAFF.

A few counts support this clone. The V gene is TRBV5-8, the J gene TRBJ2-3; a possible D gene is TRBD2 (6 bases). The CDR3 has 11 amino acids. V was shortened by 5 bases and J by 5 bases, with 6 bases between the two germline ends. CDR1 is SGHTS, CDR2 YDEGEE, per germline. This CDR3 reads CASRGGDTQYF. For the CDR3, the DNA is TGTGCCAGCAGGGGGGGAGATACGCAGTATTTT.

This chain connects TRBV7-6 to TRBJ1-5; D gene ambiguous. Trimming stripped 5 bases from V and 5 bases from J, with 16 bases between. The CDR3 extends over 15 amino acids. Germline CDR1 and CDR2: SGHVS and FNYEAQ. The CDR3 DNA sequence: TGTGCCAGCAGCCCACGGACGGGGTTTCATCAGCCCCAGCATTTT. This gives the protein CASSPRTGFHQPQHF.

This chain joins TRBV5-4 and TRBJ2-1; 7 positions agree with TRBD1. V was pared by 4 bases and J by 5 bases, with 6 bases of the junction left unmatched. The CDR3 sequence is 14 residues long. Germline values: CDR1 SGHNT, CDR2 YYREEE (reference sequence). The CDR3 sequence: CASSPTGQDNEQFF. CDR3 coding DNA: TGTGCCAGCAGCCCCACCGGACAGGACAATGAGCAGTTCTTC.

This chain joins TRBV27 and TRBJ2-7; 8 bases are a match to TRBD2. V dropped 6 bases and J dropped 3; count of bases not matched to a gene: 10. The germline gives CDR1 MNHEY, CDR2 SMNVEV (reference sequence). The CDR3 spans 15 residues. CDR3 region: CASRPVEREFYEQYF. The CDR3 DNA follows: TGTGCCAGCAGACCCGTTGAGCGGGAGTTCTACGAGCAGTACTTC.

This chain's CDR3 is CASSYSGSGVTDTQYF. CDR3 sequence (DNA): TGTGCCAGCAGTTACTCGGGTAGCGGGGTCACAGATACGCAGTATTTT. This rearrangement joins TRBV6-5 to TRBJ2-3, with 8 bases aligning to TRBD2. The CDR3 consists of 16 residues. Looked up from germline, CDR1 is MNHEY and CDR2 is SVGAGI. V was pared by 0 bases and J by 2 bases, with 4 bases of the junction left unmatched.

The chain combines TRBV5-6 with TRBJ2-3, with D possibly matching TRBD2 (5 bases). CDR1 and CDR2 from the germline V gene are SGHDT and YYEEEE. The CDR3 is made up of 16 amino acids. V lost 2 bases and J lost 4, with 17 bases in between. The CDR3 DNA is TGTGCCAGCAGCTTTCCGGGGATTAGAGACGCAGATACGCAGTATTTT. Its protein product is CASSFPGIRDADTQYF.

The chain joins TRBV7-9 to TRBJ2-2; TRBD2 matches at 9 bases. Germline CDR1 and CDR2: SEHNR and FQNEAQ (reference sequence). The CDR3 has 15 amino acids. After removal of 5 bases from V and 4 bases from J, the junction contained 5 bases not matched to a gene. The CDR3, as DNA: TGTGCCAGCAGCCTCTCAGCGGGGGGCACCGGGGAGCTGTTTTTT. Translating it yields CASSLSAGGTGELFF.

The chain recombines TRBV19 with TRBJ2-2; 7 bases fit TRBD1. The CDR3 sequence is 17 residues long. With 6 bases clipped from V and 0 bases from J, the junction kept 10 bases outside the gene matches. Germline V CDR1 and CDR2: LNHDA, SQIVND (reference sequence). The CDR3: CASSAGGQISNTGELFF. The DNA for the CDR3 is TGTGCCAGTAGCGCAGGGGGACAGATATCGAACACCGGGGAGCTGTTTTTT.

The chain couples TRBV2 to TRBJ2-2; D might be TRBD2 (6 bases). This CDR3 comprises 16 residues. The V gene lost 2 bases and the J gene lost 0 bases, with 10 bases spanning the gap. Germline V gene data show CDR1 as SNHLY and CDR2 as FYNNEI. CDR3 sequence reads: CASSERGGANTGELFF. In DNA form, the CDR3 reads TGTGCCAGCAGTGAACGGGGCGGGGCGAACACCGGGGAGCTGTTTTTT. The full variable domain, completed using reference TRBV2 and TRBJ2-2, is EPEVTQTPSHQVTQMGQEVILRCVPISNHLYFYWYRQILGQKVEFLVSFYNNEISEKSEIFDDQFSVERPDGSNFTLKIRSTKLEDSAMYFCASSERGGANTGELFFGEGSRLTVL.

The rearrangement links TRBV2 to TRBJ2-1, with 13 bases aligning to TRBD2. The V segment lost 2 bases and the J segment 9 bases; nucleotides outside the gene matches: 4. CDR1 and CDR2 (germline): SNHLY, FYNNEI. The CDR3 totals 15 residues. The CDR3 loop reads CASSEMGLAGTEQFF. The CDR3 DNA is TGTGCCAGCAGTGAAATGGGACTAGCGGGAACTGAGCAGTTCTTC.